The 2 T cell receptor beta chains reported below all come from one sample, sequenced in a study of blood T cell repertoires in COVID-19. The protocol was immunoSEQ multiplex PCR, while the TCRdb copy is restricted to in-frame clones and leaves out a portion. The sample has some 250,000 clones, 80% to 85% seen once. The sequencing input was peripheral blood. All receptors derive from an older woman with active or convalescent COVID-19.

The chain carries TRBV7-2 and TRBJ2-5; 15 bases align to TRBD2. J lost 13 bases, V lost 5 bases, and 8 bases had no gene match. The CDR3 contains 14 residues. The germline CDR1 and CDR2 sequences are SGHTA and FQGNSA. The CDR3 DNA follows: TGTGCCAGCAGCCATGGACTAGCGGGGGGGATGAGGTACTTC. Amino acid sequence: CASSHGLAGGMRYF. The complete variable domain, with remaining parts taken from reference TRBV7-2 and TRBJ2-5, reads GAGVSQSPSNKVTEKGKDVELRCDPISGHTALYWYRQSLGQGLEFLIYFQGNSAPDKSGLPSDRFSAERTGGSVSTLTIQRTQQEDSAVYLCASSHGLAGGMRYFGPGTRLLVL.

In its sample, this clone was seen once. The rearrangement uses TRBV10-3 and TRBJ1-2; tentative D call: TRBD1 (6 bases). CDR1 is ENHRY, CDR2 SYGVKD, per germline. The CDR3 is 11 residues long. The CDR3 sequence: CAERTANGYTF. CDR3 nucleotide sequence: TGTGCGGAACGGACAGCTAATGGCTACACCTTC.